This entry describes one T cell receptor beta chain. Germline CDR1 and CDR2: LGHDT and YNNKEL (reference sequence). This CDR3 comprises 14 residues. After removal of 1 base from V and 6 bases from J, the junction contained 5 bases not matched to a gene. Authors' methods: Researchers report that nucleated cell counts were estimated from reference gene primer amplification. Libraries were prepared by immunoSEQ multiplex PCR; TCRdb keeps only in-frame clonotypes and omits some of them. The D gene and trimming were derived from the DNA, and the V and J assignments and clone size from that table. This sample has approximately 120,000 clones; about three quarters occur once, and the top ten carry about 4.7%. This entry is derived from a study of blood T cell repertoires in COVID-19. Background on the study: Some COVID-19 samples were acute and others convalescent; all came from the United States, Italy and Spain. Sources were T cells, B-cell-depleted T cells, or PBMCs; the material itself was cDNA or gDNA.

The clonotype originates from a human donor in a cohort sampled during active or convalescent COVID-19. The source material was peripheral blood. V and J are TRBV3-1 (or the pseudogene TRBV3-2) and TRBJ2-7; TRBD2 matches at 8 bases. The CDR3 is CASSQGLARVEQYF. CDR3 sequence (DNA): TGTGCCAGCAGCCAAGGACTAGCGCGAGTCGAGCAGTACTTC.